The next 16 T cell receptor beta chains were all read from a single sample in a study of shared clonotypes between healthy human individuals. Libraries were prepared by immunoSEQ multiplex PCR; TCRdb keeps only in-frame clonotypes and omits some of them. The sample has about 2 million clones; over 85% are singletons. Input material: naive CD4+ T cells sorted from blood. Subset in this sample: CD45RA+ positively selected. These receptors originate from a man between 18 and 35 years old in good health.

This clone was seen just once. The J gene is TRBJ1-5, the V gene TRBV2; TRBD1 is a possible D gene (5 bases). The V gene lost 4 bases and the J gene lost 2 bases, with 12 bases spanning the gap. CDR1 SNHLY and CDR2 FYNNEI come from the germline V gene. CDR3 length: 15 amino acids. Here the CDR3 DNA reads TGTGCCAGCAGTGCTCAGGGTGGCGGCAATCAGCCCCAGCATTTT. It codes for CASSAQGGGNQPQHF. Complete variable domain (other parts from reference TRBV2 and TRBJ1-5): EPEVTQTPSHQVTQMGQEVILRCVPISNHLYFYWYRQILGQKVEFLVSFYNNEISEKSEIFDDQFSVERPDGSNFTLKIRSTKLEDSAMYFCASSAQGGGNQPQHFGDGTRLSIL.

V gene TRBV7-2 combines with J gene TRBJ2-1; D is unresolved. Trimming removed 1 base at V and 4 bases at J, with 8 bases between. CDR1 is SGHTA, CDR2 FQGNSA, per germline. This CDR3 contains 14 residues. The CDR3 coding sequence is TGTGCCAGCAGCTTAGAAATTCTTTACAATGAGCAGTTCTTC. This translates into CASSLEILYNEQFF.

This chain's CDR3 is CASSYPMTAYEQYF. CDR3 nucleotides: TGTGCCAGCAGCTACCCGATGACAGCCTACGAGCAGTACTTC. This sequence joins TRBV7-2 and TRBJ2-7; a possible D gene is TRBD1 (5 bases). The germline V gene encodes CDR1 SGHTA and CDR2 FQGNSA. This CDR3 comprises 14 residues. The ends were cut back, 4 bases at V and 2 bases at J, with 12 bases in the middle.

With regard to this clone: Other DNA sequences in this specimen translate into the identical CDR3. J is TRBJ2-3 and V is TRBV5-1; 14 bases align to TRBD2. In germline, CDR1 is SGHRS, CDR2 YFSETQ. Trimming at V came to 3 bases and at J to 3 bases, leaving 3 bases not matched to a gene. The CDR3 consists of 16 residues. CDR3 DNA: TGCGCCAGCAGCTCCGGGACTAGCGGGAGAACAGATACGCAGTATTTT. This sequence encodes CASSSGTSGRTDTQYF.

J is TRBJ2-3 and V is TRBV27; D is undetermined. V lost 0 bases, J lost 7 bases, and 8 bases lay in between. Germline CDR1 MNHEY, CDR2 SMNVEV (reference sequence). The CDR3 runs 13 residues. The CDR3 DNA is TGTGCCAGCAGTTTATCCCTTGGAAATACGCAGTATTTT. It specifies CASSLSLGNTQYF.

The chain uses TRBV18 and TRBJ1-1; D might be TRBD1 (6 bases). Trimming removed 4 bases from V and 4 bases from J, with 13 bases in between. The germline gives CDR1 KGHSH, CDR2 LQKENI. The CDR3 has 14 residues. This CDR3 reads CASSHRDEATEAFF. CDR3 DNA: TGTGCCAGCTCACACAGGGATGAGGCCACTGAAGCTTTCTTT.

The chain links TRBV10-3 to TRBJ1-2; tentative D call: TRBD1 (6 bases). V lost 3 bases, J lost 5 bases, and 7 bases lay in between. CDR1 and CDR2 (germline): ENHRY, SYGVKD. This CDR3 is 12 amino acids long. The CDR3 sequence: CAISDQGYGYTF. The CDR3, as DNA: TGTGCCATCAGTGACCAGGGGTATGGCTACACCTTC.

The genes are TRBV5-4 and TRBJ2-3; perhaps TRBD1 as D (6 bases). Germline CDR1 SGHNT, CDR2 YYREEE (reference sequence). The CDR3 sequence is 16 residues long. V gave up 0 bases and J gave up 2 bases, with 13 bases separating them. Here the CDR3 DNA reads TGTGCCAGCAGCTTGGACAGGGTGGTAGACACAGATACGCAGTATTTT. Protein: CASSLDRVVDTDTQYF.

This chain uses TRBV7-9 with TRBJ1-1; D call uncertain. The CDR3 sequence is 12 residues long. Germline CDR1 SEHNR, CDR2 FQNEAQ (reference sequence). V lost 6 bases, J lost 10 bases, and 15 bases lay in between. CDR3 bases: TGTGCCAGCAGTACGGAGTGGGCGGGAGCTTTCTTT. Its protein is CASSTEWAGAFF.

V usage is TRBV2 and J usage is TRBJ1-4, with D perhaps matching TRBD1 (6 bases). Germline assignment: CDR1 SNHLY and CDR2 FYNNEI. The V and J ends lost 5 bases and 8 bases respectively, with 18 bases between them. This CDR3 has 15 residues. The chain's CDR3 is CASSIQRGLSEKLFF. As DNA, the CDR3 is TGTGCCAGCAGTATACAGAGGGGGTTAAGCGAAAAACTGTTTTTT.

CDR3 protein: CASSLDISGTRTSGYTF. CDR3 in DNA: TGTGCCAGCAGCTTAGATATATCGGGTACGCGGACGAGCGGCTACACCTTC. The rearrangement uses TRBV11-2 and TRBJ1-2; D is undetermined. V was trimmed by 0 bases and J by 8 bases, leaving 22 bases between them. The CDR3 is 17 amino acids. Germline loops: CDR1 SGHAT, CDR2 FQNNGV.

V and J are TRBV7-2 and TRBJ1-5; D possibly corresponds to TRBD1 (6 bases). There are 15 residues in the CDR3. Trimming removed 3 bases from V and 1 base from J, with 10 bases in between. From germline, CDR1 is SGHTA and CDR2 FQGNSA. CDR3 amino acids: CASSFTGSSNQPQHF. The CDR3 nucleotides are TGTGCCAGCAGCTTTACAGGGTCAAGCAATCAGCCCCAGCATTTT.

The chain links TRBV28 to TRBJ2-1, with no clear D. Trimming took 6 bases from V and 7 from J, leaving 16 bases between them. Germline V gives CDR1 MDHEN, CDR2 SYDVKM. This CDR3 region has 14 residues. The CDR3 DNA is TGTGCCAGCAGCTTGGTCACGGGTCGGAATGAGCAGTTCTTC. As protein: CASSLVTGRNEQFF.

J is TRBJ2-5 and V is TRBV11-2; possibly TRBD1 or TRBD2 for D (6 bases each). The CDR3 consists of 18 residues. V lost 2 bases and J lost 4, with 23 bases in between. CDR1 SGHAT and CDR2 FQNNGV come from the germline V gene. The CDR3 region has the DNA TGTGCCAGCAGCTTAAGGGGGGTTGGGTCCGATAGATTAGAGACCCAGTACTTC. As protein: CASSLRGVGSDRLETQYF.

Note on this clone: The germline gene is not matched at one end of the junction; a read error may be the cause. This chain joins TRBV7-7 and TRBJ2-7; D possibly corresponds to TRBD1 (5 bases). The CDR3 spans 14 residues. The germline V gene has CDR1 SSHAT and CDR2 FNYEAQ (reference sequence). The CDR3, as DNA: TGTGCTAGCAGCTTTGGCGGTGGGGCCGACGAGCAGTACTTC. Translated: CASSFGGGADEQYF.

The chain couples TRBV7-9 to TRBJ2-2, with 7 bases that match TRBD2. With V trimmed by 3 bases and J by 6 bases, 4 bases remained unmatched. The germline V gene encodes CDR1 SEHNR and CDR2 FQNEAQ (reference sequence). The CDR3 sequence is 14 residues long. CDR3 DNA sequence: TGTGCCAGCAGCTTGACCCTAGCGGCCGGGGAGCTGTTTTTT. Translation: CASSLTLAAGELFF.